This T cell receptor (beta chain) was identified in a study of blood T cell repertoires in COVID-19. After removal of 1 base from V and 2 bases from J, the junction contained 7 bases not matched to a gene. There are 17 residues in the CDR3. Germline assignment: CDR1 MNHEY and CDR2 SMNVEV (reference sequence). A single count supports this clone. Original methodology: Amplification of reference gene primers was used by the study to estimate nucleated cell counts. Some clones are missing from TCRdb's copy, which holds only in-frame ones; the method was immunoSEQ multiplex PCR. V, J and clone size are taken as reported in that table, and D and trimming were inferred from the DNA itself. Seen here are fewer than 250,000 clones, 87% observed once, and the top ten hold roughly 7.2%.

This clonotype was sampled from a man in his thirties or forties in a cohort exposed to, infected with or recovered from COVID-19 (not recorded which). Specimen: PBMCs or T cells enriched from blood (not recorded which). The J gene is TRBJ2-2, the V gene TRBV27; the match to TRBD2 covers 7 bases. This CDR3 is CASSLFASGANTGELFF. CDR3 DNA sequence: TGTGCCAGCAGTTTATTTGCGAGCGGGGCTAACACCGGGGAGCTGTTTTTT.